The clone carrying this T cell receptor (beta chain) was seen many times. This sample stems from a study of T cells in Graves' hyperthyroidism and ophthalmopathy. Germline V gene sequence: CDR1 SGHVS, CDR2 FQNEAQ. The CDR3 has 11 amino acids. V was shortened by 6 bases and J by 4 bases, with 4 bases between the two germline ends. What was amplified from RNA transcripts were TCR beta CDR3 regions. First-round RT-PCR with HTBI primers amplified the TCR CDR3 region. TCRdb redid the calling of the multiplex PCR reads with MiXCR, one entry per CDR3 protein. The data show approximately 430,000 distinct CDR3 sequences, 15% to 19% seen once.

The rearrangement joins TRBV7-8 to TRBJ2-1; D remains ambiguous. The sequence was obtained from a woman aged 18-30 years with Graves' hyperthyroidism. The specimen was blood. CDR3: CASRGYNEQFF. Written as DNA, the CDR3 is TGTGCCAGCAGGGGGTACAATGAGCAGTTCTTC.